This T cell receptor (beta chain) was profiled in a study of blood T cells in healthy people across ages. The second PCR ran roughly 6 to 11 cycles with a sample-barcoded 5' primer and J-beta primers. One entry per CDR3 protein, called by TCRdb with MiXCR from the 5' RACE reads. The sample carries hundreds of thousands of distinct CDR3 sequences, about 43% recorded once. This clonotype was seen a few times. Its antigen is unidentified. CDR1 is MNHEY and CDR2 is SVGEGT in the germline V gene. The CDR3 has 16 amino acids. The V gene end was trimmed by 5 bases and the J gene end by 5 bases; junction bases not matched to a gene: 12. Study outcomes and limitations: With donor CMV status unknown, expanded clonotype changes were possibly confounded. Strong correlation existed between TCR beta diversity and naive T cell percentage.

The sequencing input was blood. V gene TRBV6-2 or TRBV6-3 combines with J gene TRBJ2-7; 10 bases line up with TRBD2. The sequence was obtained from a man older than 75 in good health. The DNA for the CDR3 is TGTGCCAGCAGTCGGAGCGGGAGGGCCCTCGCGGACGAGCAGTACTTC. It encodes CASSRSGRALADEQYF.